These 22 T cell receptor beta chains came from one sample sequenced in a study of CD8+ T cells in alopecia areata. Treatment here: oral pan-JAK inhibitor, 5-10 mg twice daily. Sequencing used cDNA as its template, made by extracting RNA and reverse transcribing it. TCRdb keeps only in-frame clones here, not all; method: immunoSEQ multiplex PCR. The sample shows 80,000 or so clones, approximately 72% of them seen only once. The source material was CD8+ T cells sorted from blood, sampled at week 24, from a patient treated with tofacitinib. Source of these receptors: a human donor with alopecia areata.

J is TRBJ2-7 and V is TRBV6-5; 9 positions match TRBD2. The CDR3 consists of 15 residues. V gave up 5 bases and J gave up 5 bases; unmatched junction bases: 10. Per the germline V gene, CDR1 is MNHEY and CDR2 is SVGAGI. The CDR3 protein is CASSVDGTSTHEQYF. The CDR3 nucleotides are TGTGCCAGCAGTGTAGACGGGACTAGCACGCACGAGCAGTACTTC.

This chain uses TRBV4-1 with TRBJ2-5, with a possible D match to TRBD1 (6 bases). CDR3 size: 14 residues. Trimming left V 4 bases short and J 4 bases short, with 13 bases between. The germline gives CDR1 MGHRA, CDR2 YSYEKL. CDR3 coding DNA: TGCGCCAGCAGCCCGGGGCCAGGGGTAGAGACCCAGTACTTC. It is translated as CASSPGPGVETQYF.

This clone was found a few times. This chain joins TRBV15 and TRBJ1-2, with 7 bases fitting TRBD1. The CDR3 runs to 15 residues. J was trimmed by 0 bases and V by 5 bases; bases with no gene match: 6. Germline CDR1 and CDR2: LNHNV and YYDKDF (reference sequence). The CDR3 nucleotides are TGTGCCACCAGCGTAGGGACAGCGTCTAACTATGGCTACACCTTC. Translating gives CATSVGTASNYGYTF.

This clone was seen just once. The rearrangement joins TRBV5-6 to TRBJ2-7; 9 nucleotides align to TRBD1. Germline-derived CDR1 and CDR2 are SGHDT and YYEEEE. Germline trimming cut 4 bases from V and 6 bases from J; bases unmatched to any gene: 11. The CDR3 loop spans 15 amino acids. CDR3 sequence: CASSTGQGPVSEQYF. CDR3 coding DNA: TGTGCCAGCAGCACCGGACAGGGGCCAGTGAGCGAGCAGTACTTC.

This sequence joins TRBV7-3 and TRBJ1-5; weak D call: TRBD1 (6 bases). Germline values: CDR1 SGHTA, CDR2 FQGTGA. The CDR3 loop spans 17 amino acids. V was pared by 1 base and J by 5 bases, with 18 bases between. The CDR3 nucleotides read TGTGCCAGCAGCTTAATGACCGGGGGCCCACGGTATCAGCCCCAGCATTTT. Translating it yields CASSLMTGGPRYQPQHF.

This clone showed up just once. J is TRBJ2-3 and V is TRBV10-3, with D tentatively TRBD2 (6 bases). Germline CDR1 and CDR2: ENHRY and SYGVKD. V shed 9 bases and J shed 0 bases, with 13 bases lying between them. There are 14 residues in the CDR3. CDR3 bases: TGTGCCATTGTAGCGGACCCTAGCACAGATACGCAGTATTTT. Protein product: CAIVADPSTDTQYF.

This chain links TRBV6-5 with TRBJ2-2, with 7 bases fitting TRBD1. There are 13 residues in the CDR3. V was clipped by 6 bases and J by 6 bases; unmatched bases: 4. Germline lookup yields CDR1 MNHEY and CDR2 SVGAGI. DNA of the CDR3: TGTGCCAGCAGGGGACAGTTCGCCGGGGAGCTGTTTTTT. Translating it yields CASRGQFAGELFF.

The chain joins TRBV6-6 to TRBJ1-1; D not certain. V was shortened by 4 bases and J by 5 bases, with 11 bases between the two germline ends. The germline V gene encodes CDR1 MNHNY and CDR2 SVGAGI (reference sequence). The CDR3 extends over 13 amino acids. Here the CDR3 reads CASSLWDLTEAFF. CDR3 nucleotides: TGTGCCAGCAGTTTGTGGGATCTGACTGAAGCTTTCTTT.

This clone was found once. CDR3 DNA: TGCGCCAGCAGGGTCCCCATGAACACTGAAGCTTTCTTT. Protein: CASRVPMNTEAFF. The rearrangement joins TRBV5-1 to TRBJ1-1; no reliable D call. CDR1 and CDR2 from the germline V gene are SGHRS and YFSETQ. This CDR3 spans 13 amino acids. V was trimmed by 5 bases and J by 0 bases, leaving 8 bases between them. The full variable domain, with the rest looked up from reference TRBV5-1 and TRBJ1-1, is KAGVTQTPRYLIKTRGQQVTLSCSPISGHRSVSWYQQTPGQGLQFLFEYFSETQRNKGNFPGRFSGRQFSNSRSEMNVSTLELGDSALYLCASRVPMNTEAFFGQGTRLTVV.

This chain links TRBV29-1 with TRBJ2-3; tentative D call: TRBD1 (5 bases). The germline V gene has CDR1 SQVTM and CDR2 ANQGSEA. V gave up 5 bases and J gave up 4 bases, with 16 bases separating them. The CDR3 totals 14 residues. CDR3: CSVRAPGSADTQYF. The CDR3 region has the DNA TGCAGCGTTCGGGCCCCAGGGTCGGCAGATACGCAGTATTTT.

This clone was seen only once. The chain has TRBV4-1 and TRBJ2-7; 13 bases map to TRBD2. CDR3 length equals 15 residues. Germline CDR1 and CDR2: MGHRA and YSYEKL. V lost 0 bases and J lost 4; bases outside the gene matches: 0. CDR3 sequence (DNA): TGCGCCAGCAGCCAAGAACTAGCGGGGGGGTACGAGCAGTACTTC. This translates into CASSQELAGGYEQYF.

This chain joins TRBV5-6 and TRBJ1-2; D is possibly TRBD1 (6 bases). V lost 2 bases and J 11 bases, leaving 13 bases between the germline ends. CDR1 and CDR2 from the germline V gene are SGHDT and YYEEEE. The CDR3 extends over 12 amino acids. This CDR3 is CASSFLDSVYTF. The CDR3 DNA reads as TGTGCCAGCAGCTTTCTGGACAGCGTGTACACCTTC. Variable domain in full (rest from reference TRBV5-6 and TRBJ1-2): DAGVTQSPTHLIKTRGQQVTLRCSPKSGHDTVSWYQQALGQGPQFIFQYYEEEERQRGNFPDRFSGHQFPNYSSELNVNALLLGDSALYLCASSFLDSVYTFGSGTRLTVV.

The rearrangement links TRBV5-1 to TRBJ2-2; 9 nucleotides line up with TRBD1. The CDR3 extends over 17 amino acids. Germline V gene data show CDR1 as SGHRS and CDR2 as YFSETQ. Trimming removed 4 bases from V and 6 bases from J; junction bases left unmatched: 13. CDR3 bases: TGCGCCAGCAGCACCTACCCTGGGACAGGGCCGGCCGGGGAGCTGTTTTTT. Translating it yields CASSTYPGTGPAGELFF.

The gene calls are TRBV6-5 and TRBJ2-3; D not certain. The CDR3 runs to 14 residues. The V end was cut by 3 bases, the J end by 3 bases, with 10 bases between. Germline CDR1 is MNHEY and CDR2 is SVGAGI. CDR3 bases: TGTGCCAGCAGTTATGGAGCCAAAACAGATACGCAGTATTTT. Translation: CASSYGAKTDTQYF.

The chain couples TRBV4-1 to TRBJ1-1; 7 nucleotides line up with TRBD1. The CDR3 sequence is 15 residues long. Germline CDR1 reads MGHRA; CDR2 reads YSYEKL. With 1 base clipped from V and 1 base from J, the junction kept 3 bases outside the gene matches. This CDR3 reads CASSQGRQGNTEAFF. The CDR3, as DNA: TGCGCCAGCAGCCAAGGCAGACAGGGGAACACTGAAGCTTTCTTT.

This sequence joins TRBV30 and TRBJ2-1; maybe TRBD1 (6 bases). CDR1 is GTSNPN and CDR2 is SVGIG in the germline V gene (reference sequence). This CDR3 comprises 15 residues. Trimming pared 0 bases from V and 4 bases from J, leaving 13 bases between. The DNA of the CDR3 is TGTGCCTGGAGTGTTTCTAGGGGGTTATACAATGAGCAGTTCTTC. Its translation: CAWSVSRGLYNEQFF.

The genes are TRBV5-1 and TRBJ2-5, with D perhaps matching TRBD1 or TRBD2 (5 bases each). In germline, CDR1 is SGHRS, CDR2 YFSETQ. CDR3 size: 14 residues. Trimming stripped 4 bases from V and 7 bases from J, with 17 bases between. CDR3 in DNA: TGCGCCAGCAGCAGGGACCTCACCGAGGGGACCCAGTACTTC. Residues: CASSRDLTEGTQYF.

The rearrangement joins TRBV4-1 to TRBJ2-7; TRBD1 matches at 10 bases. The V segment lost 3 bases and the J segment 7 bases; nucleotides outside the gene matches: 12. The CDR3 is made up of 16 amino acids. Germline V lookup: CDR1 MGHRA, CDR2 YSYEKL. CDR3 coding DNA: TGCGCCAGCAGCCACCGCGGGACAGGGGTCTATGGGGAGCAGTACTTC. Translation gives CASSHRGTGVYGEQYF.

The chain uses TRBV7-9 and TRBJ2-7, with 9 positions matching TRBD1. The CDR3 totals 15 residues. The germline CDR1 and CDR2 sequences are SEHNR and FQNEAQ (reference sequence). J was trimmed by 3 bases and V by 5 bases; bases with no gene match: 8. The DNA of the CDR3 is TGTGCCAGCAGCCCTGGGACAGGGATCTACTACGAGCAGTACTTC. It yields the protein CASSPGTGIYYEQYF.

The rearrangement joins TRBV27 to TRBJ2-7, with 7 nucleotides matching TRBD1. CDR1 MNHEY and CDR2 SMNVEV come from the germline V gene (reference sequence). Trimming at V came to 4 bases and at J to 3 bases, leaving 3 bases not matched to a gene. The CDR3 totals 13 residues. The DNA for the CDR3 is TGTGCCAGCAGTTACCGACAGGGCTACGAGCAGTACTTC. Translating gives CASSYRQGYEQYF.

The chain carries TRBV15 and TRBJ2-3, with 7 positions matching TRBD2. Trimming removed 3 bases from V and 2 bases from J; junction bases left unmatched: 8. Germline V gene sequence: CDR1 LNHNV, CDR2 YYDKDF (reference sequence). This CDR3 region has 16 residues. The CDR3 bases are TGTGCCACCAGCAGGTCACTAGCGAGTAACACAGATACGCAGTATTTT. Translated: CATSRSLASNTDTQYF.

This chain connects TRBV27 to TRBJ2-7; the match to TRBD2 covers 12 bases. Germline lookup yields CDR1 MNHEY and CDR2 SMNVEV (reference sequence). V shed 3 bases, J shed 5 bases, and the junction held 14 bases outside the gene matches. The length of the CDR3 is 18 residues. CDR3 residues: CASSLLGTSGLTGDEQYF. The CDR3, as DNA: TGTGCCAGCAGTTTGCTGGGGACTAGCGGGCTGACTGGGGACGAGCAGTACTTC.